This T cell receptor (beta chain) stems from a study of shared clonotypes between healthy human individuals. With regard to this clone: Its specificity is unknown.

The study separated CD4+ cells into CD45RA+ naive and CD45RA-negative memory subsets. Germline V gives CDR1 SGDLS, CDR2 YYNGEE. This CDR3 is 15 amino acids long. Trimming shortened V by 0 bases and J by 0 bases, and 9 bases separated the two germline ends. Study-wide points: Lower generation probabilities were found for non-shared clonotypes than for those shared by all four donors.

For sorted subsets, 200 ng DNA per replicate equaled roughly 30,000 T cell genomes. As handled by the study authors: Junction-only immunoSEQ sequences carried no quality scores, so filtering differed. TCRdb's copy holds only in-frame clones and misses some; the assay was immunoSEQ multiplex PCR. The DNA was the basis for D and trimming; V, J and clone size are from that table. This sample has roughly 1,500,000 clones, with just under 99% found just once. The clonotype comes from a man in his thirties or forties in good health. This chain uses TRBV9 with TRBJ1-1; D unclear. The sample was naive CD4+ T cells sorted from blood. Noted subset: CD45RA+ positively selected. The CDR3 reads CASSVGQSMNTEAFF. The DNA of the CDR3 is TGTGCCAGCAGCGTAGGGCAGTCCATGAACACTGAAGCTTTCTTT.